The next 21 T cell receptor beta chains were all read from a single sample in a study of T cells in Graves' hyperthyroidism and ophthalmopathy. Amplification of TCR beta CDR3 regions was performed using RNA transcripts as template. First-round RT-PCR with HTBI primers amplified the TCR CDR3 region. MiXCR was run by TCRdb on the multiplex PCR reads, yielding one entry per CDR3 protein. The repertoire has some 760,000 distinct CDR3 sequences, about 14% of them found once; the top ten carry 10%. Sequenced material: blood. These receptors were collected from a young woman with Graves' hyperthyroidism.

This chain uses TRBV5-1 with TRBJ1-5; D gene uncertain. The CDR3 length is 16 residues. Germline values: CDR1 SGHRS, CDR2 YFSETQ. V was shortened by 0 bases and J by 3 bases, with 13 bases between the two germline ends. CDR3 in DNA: TGCGCCAGCAGCTTGGCCGAAAGGCTCAACAATCAGCCCCAGCATTTT. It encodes CASSLAERLNNQPQHF. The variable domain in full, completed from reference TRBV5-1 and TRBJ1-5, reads KAGVTQTPRYLIKTRGQQVTLSCSPISGHRSVSWYQQTPGQGLQFLFEYFSETQRNKGNFPGRFSGRQFSNSRSEMNVSTLELGDSALYLCASSLAERLNNQPQHFGDGTRLSIL.

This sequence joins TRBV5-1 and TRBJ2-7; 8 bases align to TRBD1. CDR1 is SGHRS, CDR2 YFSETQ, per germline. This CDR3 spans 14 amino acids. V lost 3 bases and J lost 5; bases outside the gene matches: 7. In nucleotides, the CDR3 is TGCGCCAGCAGCTCAACACAGGGGGACCACGAGCAGTACTTC. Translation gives CASSSTQGDHEQYF.

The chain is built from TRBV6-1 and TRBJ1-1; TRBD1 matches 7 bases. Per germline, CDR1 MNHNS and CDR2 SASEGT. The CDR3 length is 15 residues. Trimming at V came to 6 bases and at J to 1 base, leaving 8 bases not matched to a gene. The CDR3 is CASSPGTAKNTEAFF. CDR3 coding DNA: TGTGCCAGCAGCCCCGGGACAGCTAAGAACACTGAAGCTTTCTTT.

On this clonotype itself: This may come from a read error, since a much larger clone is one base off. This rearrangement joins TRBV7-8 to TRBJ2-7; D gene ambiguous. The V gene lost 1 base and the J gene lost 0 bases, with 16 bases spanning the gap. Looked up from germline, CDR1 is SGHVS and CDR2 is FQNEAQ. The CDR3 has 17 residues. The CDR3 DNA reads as TGTGCCAGCAGCTTAGGAAGGGCCCGGAACAACTCCTACGAGCAGTACTTC. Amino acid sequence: CASSLGRARNNSYEQYF.

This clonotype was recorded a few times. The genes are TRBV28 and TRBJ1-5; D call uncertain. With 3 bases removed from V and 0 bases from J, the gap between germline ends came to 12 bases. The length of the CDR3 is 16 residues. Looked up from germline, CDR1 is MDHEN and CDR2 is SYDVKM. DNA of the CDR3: TGTGCCAGCAGTTTCGGTAGTCCTTATAGCAATCAGCCCCAGCATTTT. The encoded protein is CASSFGSPYSNQPQHF.

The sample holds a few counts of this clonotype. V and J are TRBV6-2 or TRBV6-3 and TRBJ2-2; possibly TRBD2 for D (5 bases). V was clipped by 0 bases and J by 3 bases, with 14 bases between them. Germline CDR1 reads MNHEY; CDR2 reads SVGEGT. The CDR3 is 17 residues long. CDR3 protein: CASSYSRVRTYTGELFF. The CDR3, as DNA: TGTGCCAGCAGTTACTCGAGGGTGAGGACGTACACCGGGGAGCTGTTTTTT.

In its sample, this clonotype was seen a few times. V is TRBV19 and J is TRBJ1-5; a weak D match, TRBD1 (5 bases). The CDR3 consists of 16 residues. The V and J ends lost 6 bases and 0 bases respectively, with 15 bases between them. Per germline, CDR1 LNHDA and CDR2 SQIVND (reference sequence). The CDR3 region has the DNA TGTGCCAGTAGGTCACCCAGGGCCTATAGCAATCAGCCCCAGCATTTT. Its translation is CASRSPRAYSNQPQHF.

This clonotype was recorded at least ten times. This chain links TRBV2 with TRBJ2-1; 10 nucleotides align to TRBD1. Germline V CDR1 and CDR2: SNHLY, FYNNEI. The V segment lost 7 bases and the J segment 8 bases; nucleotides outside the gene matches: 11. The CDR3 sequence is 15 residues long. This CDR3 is CASNRRTGGRDEQFF. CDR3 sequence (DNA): TGTGCCAGCAACAGAAGGACAGGGGGGCGCGATGAGCAGTTCTTC.

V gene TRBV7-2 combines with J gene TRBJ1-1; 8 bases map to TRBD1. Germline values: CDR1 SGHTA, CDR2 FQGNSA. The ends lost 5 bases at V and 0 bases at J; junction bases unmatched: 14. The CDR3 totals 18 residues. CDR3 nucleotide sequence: TGTGCCAGCAGCCGACAGGGGAGGGGGGGAACGGTGAACACTGAAGCTTTCTTT. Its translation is CASSRQGRGGTVNTEAFF.

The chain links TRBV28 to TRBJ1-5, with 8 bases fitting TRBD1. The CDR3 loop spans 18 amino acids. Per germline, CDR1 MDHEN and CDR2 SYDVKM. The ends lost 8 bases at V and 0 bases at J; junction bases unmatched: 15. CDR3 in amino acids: CASGTADRAKYSNQPQHF. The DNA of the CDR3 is TGTGCCAGCGGGACAGCGGACAGGGCGAAATATAGCAATCAGCCCCAGCATTTT.

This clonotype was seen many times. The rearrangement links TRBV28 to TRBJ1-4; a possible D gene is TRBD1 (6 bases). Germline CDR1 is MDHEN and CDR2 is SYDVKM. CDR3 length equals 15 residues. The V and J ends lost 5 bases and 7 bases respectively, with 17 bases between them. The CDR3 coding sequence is TGTGCCAGCAGTCCGACAGGATTCTTGGGTGAAAAACTGTTTTTT. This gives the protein CASSPTGFLGEKLFF.

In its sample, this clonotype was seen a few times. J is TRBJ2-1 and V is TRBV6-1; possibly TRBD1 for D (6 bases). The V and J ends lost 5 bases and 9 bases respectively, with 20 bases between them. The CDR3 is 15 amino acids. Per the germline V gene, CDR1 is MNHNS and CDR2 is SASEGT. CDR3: CASSLQGRQGAEQFF. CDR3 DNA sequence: TGTGCCAGCAGTCTACAGGGAAGGCAAGGGGCTGAGCAGTTCTTC.

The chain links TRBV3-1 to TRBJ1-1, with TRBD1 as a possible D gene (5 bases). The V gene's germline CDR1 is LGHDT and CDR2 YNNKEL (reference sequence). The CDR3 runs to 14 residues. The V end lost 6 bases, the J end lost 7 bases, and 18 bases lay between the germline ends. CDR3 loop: CASSRRGGGFEAFF. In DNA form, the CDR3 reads TGTGCCAGCAGTCGCCGCGGGGGGGGGTTTGAAGCTTTCTTT.

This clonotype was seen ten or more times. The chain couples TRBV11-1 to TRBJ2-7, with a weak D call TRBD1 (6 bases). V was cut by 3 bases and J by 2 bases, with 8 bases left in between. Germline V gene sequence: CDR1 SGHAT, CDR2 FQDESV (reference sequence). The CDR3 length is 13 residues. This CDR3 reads CASSFRGAYEQYF. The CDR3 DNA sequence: TGTGCCAGCAGCTTCAGGGGCGCCTACGAGCAGTACTTC.

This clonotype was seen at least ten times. CDR3 bases: TGTGCCAGCAGTGAACAGGTAGCTTACGAGCAGTACTTC. Translation: CASSEQVAYEQYF. The chain links TRBV6-1 to TRBJ2-7; D uncertain. Trimming took off 2 bases at V and 4 bases at J, with 9 bases between the two ends. This CDR3 spans 13 amino acids. In germline, CDR1 is MNHNS, CDR2 SASEGT.

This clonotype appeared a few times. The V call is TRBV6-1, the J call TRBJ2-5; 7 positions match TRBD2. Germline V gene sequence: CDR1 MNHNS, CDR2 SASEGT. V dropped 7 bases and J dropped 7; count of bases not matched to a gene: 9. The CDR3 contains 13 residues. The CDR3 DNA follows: TGTGCCAGCACATCTTGGGGCGGGGGGACCCAGTACTTC. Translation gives CASTSWGGGTQYF.

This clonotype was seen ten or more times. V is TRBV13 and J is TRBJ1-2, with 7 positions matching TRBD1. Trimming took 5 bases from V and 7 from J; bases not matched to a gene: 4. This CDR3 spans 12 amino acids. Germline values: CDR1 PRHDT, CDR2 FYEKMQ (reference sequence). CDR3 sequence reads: CASSPPGGGYTF. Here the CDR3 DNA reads TGTGCCAGCAGCCCCCCAGGGGGTGGCTACACCTTC.

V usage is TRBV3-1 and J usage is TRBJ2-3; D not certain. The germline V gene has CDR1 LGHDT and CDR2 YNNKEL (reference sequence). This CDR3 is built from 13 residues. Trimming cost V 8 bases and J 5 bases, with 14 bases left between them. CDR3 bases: TGTGCCAGCGGCCTCCAGGTTGGAGATACGCAGTATTTT. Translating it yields CASGLQVGDTQYF.

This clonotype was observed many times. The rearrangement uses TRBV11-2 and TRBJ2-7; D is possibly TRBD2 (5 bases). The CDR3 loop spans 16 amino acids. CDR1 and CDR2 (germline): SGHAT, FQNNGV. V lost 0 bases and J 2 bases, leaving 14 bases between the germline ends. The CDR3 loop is CASSLDRPAVTYEQYF. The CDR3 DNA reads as TGTGCCAGCAGCTTAGATCGTCCAGCGGTTACCTACGAGCAGTACTTC.

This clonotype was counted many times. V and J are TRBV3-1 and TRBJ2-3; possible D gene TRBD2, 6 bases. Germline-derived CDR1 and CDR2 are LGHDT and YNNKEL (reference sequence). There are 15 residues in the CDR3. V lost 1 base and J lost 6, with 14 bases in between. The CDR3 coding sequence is TGTGCCAGCAGCCAAGCCGGACTACCTATCGATACGCAGTATTTT. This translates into CASSQAGLPIDTQYF.

CDR3 DNA sequence: TGTGCCAGCAGTACCGCCTCGGGGGGGAATCAGCCCCAGCATTTT. Translated, it gives CASSTASGGNQPQHF. The V call is TRBV28, the J call TRBJ1-5; TRBD1 might be the D (5 bases). CDR1 and CDR2 (germline): MDHEN, SYDVKM. The CDR3 contains 15 residues. Trimming removed 5 bases at V and 4 bases at J, with 15 bases between. The full variable domain, with the rest looked up from reference TRBV28 and TRBJ1-5, is DVKVTQSSRYLVKRTGEKVFLECVQDMDHENMFWYRQDPGLGLRLIYFSYDVKMKEKGDIPEGYSVSREKKERFSLILESASTNQTSMYLCASSTASGGNQPQHFGDGTRLSIL.